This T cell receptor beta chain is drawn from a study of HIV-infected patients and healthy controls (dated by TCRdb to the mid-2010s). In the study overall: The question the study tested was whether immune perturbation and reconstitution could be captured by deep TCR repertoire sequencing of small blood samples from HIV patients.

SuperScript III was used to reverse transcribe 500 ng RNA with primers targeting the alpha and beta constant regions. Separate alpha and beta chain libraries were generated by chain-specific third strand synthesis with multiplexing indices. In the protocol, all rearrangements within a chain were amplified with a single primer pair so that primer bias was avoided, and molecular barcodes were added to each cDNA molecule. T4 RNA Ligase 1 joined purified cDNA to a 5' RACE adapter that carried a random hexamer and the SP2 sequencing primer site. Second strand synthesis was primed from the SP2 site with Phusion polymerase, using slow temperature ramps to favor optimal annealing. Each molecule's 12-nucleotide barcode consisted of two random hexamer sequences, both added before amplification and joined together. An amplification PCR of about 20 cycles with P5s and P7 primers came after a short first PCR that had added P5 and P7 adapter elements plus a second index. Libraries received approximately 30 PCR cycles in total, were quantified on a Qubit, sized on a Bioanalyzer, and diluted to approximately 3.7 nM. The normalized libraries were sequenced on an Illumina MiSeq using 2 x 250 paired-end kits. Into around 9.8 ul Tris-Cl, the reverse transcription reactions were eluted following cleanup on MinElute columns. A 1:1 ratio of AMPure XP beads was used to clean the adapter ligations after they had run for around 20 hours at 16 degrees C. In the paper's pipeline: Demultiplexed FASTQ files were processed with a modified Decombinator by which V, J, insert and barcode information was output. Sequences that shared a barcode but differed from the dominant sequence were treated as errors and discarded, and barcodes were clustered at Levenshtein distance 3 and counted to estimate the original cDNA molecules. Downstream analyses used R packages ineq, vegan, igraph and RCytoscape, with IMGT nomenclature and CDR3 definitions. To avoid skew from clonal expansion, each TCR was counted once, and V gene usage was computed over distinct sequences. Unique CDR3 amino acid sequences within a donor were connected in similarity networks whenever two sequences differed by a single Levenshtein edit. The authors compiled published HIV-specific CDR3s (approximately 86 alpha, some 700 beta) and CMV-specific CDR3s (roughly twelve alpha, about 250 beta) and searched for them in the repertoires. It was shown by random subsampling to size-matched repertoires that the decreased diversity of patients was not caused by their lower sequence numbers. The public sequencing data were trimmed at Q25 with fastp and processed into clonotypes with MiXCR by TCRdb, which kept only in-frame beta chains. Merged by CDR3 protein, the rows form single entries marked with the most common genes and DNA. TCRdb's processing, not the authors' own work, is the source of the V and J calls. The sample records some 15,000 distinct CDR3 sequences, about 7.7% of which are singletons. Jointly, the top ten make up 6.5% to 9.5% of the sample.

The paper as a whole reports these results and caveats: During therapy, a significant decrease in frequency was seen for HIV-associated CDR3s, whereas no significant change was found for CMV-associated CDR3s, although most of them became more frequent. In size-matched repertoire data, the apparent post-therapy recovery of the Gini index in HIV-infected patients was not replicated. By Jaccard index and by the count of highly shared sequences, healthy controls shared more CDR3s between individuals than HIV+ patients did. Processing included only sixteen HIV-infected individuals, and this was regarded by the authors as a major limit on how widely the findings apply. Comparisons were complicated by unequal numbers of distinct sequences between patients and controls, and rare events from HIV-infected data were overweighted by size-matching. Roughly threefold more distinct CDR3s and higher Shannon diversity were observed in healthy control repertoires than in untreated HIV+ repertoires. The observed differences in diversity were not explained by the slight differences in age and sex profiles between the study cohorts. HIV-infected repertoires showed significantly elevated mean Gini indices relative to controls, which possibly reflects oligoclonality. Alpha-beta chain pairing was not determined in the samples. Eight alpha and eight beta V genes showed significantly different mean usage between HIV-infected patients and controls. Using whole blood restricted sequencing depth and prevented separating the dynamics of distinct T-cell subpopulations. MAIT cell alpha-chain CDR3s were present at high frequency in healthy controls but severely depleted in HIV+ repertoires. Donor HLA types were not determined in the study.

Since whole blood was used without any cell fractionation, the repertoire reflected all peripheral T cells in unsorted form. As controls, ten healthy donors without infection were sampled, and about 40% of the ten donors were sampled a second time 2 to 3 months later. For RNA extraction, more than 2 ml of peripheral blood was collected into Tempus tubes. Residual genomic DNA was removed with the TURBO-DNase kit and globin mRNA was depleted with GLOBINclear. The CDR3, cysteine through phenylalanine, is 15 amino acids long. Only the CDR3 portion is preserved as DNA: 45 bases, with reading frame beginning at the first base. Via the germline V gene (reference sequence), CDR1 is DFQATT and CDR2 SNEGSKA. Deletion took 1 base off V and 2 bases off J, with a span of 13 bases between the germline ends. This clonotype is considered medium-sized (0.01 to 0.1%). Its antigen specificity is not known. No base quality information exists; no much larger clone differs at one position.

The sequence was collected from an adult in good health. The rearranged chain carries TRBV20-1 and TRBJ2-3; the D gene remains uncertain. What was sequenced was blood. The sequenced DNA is TGCAGTGCTAGAGTTCTGCTGAAGTCCACAGATACGCAGTATTTT. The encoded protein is CSARVLLKSTDTQYF.